The TCR beta chain under discussion was sequenced for a study of blood T cell repertoires in COVID-19. Across the whole study: The United States, Italy and Spain supplied acute and convalescent COVID-19 samples.

Germline V gives CDR1 SGHAT, CDR2 FQDESV (reference sequence). The CDR3 is 14 residues long. The V end was cut by 8 bases, the J end by 5 bases, with 15 bases between. Assay used: immunoSEQ multiplex PCR; TCRdb lists only in-frame clones, some missing. Of about 260,000 clones listed, around 86% are singletons. The TCR sequence derives from a man between 40 and 49 years old with active or convalescent COVID-19. Material for sequencing was peripheral blood. The V and J genes are TRBV11-1 and TRBJ2-2; tentative D call: TRBD2 (6 bases). The CDR3 DNA reads TGTGCCAGCGGGCGGGGCCTCGGGACCGGGGAGCTGTTTTTT. This sequence encodes CASGRGLGTGELFF.